The 22 T cell receptor beta chains given below trace back to one sample, sequenced in a study of shared clonotypes between healthy human individuals. Selected positively for CCR7 and CD45RO-negative, naive CD8 cells excluded terminally differentiated effector memory CD45RA+ cells. Assay: immunoSEQ multiplex PCR; the TCRdb copy retains only in-frame clones and omits some. Of some 2,100,000 clones in the sample, about 93% are singletons; the top ten hold about 1.8%. Sequences were obtained from naive CD8+ T cells from PBMCs. The receptors were sampled from a man younger than 30 in good health. Some clones in this sample may be carry-over from other donors' samples.

CDR3 DNA sequence: TGTGCCAGCAGCTTGGGAGTGAGGCAATTCGAGCAGTACTTC. This codes for CASSLGVRQFEQYF. The V call is TRBV7-2, the J call TRBJ2-7, with D possibly matching TRBD2 (5 bases). Germline CDR1 SGHTA, CDR2 FQGNSA. V gave up 3 bases and J gave up 6 bases, with 15 bases separating them. There are 14 residues in the CDR3.

V gene TRBV4-3 combines with J gene TRBJ2-5; 12 bases are a match to TRBD2. CDR1 is LGHNA, CDR2 YSLEER, per germline. With 4 bases clipped from V and 5 bases from J, the junction kept 5 bases outside the gene matches. The CDR3 consists of 15 residues. The CDR3 nucleotides are TGCGCCAGCAGCCGTATAACTAGCGGGAGGGAGACCCAGTACTTC. Translating it yields CASSRITSGRETQYF.

The chain links TRBV11-2 to TRBJ2-3; 10 nucleotides align to TRBD2. With V trimmed by 5 bases and J by 4 bases, 6 bases remained unmatched. The germline V gene has CDR1 SGHAT and CDR2 FQNNGV. The CDR3 totals 15 residues. CDR3 nucleotides: TGTGCCAGCAGCCGTACTAGCGGGACATCAGATACGCAGTATTTT. Protein: CASSRTSGTSDTQYF.

A note on this clone: Other nucleotide sequences in the sample specify the same CDR3. The chain joins TRBV6-5 to TRBJ2-7; D may correspond to TRBD1 or TRBD2 (6 bases each). V was cut by 0 bases and J by 7 bases, with 13 bases left in between. The germline gives CDR1 MNHEY, CDR2 SVGAGI. The CDR3 is 14 amino acids. Written as DNA, the CDR3 is TGTGCCAGCAGTTACTCCGAGGGGGGCGGTGAGCAGTACTTC. It translates to CASSYSEGGGEQYF.

V and J are TRBV4-2 and TRBJ2-2; D is uncertain. V lost 1 base and J 0 bases, leaving 3 bases between the germline ends. The germline V gene has CDR1 LGHNA and CDR2 YNFKEQ. There are 14 residues in the CDR3. Written as DNA, the CDR3 is TGTGCCAGCAGCCAAGGGTCGAACACCGGGGAGCTGTTTTTT. It yields the protein CASSQGSNTGELFF.

This chain uses TRBV14 with TRBJ1-2; D is unclear. V was clipped by 3 bases and J by 7 bases, with 21 bases between them. The CDR3 consists of 16 residues. Germline values: CDR1 SGHDN, CDR2 FVKESK. The DNA of the CDR3 is TGTGCCAGCAGCCACAAAGGCGGGTTTATGTACTCTGGCTACACCTTC. It codes for CASSHKGGFMYSGYTF.

This chain links TRBV27 with TRBJ1-1; D gene uncertain. CDR1 is MNHEY, CDR2 SMNVEV, per germline (reference sequence). This CDR3 contains 12 residues. The germline V and J ends were trimmed by 3 bases and 5 bases, with 7 bases remaining between them. The CDR3: CASSFVGTEAFF. The CDR3 nucleotides are TGTGCCAGCAGTTTTGTGGGGACTGAAGCTTTCTTT.

The chain employs TRBV10-1 and TRBJ2-7; tentatively, D is TRBD1 (5 bases). The V gene's germline CDR1 is WNHNN and CDR2 SYGVQD (reference sequence). This CDR3 has 13 residues. Trimming removed 1 base from V and 5 bases from J, with 9 bases in between. CDR3 nucleotides: TGCGCCAGCAGTGAGTGGCAGGGAAACGAGCAGTACTTC. Protein sequence: CASSEWQGNEQYF.

The rearrangement joins TRBV27 to TRBJ2-7; a possible D gene is TRBD1 (5 bases). Germline CDR1 is MNHEY and CDR2 is SMNVEV (reference sequence). V was shortened by 6 bases and J by 2 bases, with 17 bases between the two germline ends. This CDR3 is built from 15 residues. The CDR3 here is CASRTRGASTYEQYF. The CDR3 nucleotides read TGTGCCAGCAGGACCCGTGGGGCATCCACCTACGAGCAGTACTTC.

This clone was picked up one time. J is TRBJ2-7 and V is TRBV18; no definite D call. The V gene's germline CDR1 is KGHSH and CDR2 LQKENI. Trimming pared 3 bases from V and 0 bases from J, leaving 9 bases between. The CDR3 runs to 14 residues. The CDR3 here is CASSPLEDSYEQYF. The CDR3 bases are TGTGCCAGCTCACCCCTAGAGGACTCCTACGAGCAGTACTTC.

This sequence joins TRBV5-6 and TRBJ2-3, with a possible D match to TRBD1 (6 bases). The CDR3 consists of 15 residues. CDR1 SGHDT and CDR2 YYEEEE come from the germline V gene. V gave up 1 base and J gave up 2 bases, with 11 bases separating them. CDR3 residues: CASSLSRDNTDTQYF. CDR3 DNA: TGTGCCAGCAGCTTGTCCAGGGACAACACAGATACGCAGTATTTT.

The sample holds a few counts of this clone. Other DNA variants within this sample encode the same CDR3. The genes are TRBV7-9 and TRBJ1-1, with D unresolved. The germline CDR1 and CDR2 sequences are SEHNR and FQNEAQ (reference sequence). The CDR3 totals 13 residues. V lost 2 bases, J lost 1 base, and 5 bases lay in between. The CDR3 loop reads CASSLSGNTEAFF. The DNA of the CDR3 is TGTGCCAGCAGCTTATCGGGGAACACTGAAGCTTTCTTT.

V is TRBV29-1 and J is TRBJ1-1, with no clear D. CDR3 length: 11 amino acids. Germline V gene lookup returns CDR1 SQVTM and CDR2 ANQGSEA. The germline V and J ends were trimmed by 8 bases and 4 bases, with 11 bases remaining between them. As DNA, the CDR3 is TGCAGCCCTAGTCTGGGCACTGAAGCTTTCTTT. This encodes CSPSLGTEAFF.

This clone was recorded only once. The gene calls are TRBV21-1 and TRBJ1-3; TRBD1 is taken as the D call from the table, unchecked against the DNA. TRBV21-1 is given as a pseudogene. The CDR3 is 17 amino acids. CDR3 protein: CASSIGQGCYSGNTIYF. The CDR3 DNA follows: TGTGCCAGCAGCATTGGGCAGGGGTGCTACTCTGGAAACACCATATATTTT.

This clone occurred a few times. This chain links TRBV28 with TRBJ2-7; D possibly corresponds to TRBD1 (6 bases). This CDR3 spans 13 amino acids. Germline V lookup: CDR1 MDHEN, CDR2 SYDVKM. Trimming removed 6 bases at V and 3 bases at J, with 12 bases between. The CDR3 sequence is CASSSGTYYEQYF. The CDR3 nucleotides are TGTGCCAGCAGCTCCGGGACATACTACGAGCAGTACTTC.

The V call is TRBV27, the J call TRBJ2-5; TRBD2 might be the D (5 bases). Trimming pared 3 bases from V and 5 bases from J, leaving 16 bases between. The germline gives CDR1 MNHEY, CDR2 SMNVEV (reference sequence). This CDR3 is built from 15 residues. The CDR3, as DNA: TGTGCCAGCAGTTTGCGAGGGCCCCCGGGGGAGACCCAGTACTTC. Translation gives CASSLRGPPGETQYF.

The rearrangement uses TRBV12-5 and TRBJ1-1; 12 bases match TRBD1. This CDR3 contains 18 residues. Germline assignment: CDR1 LGHNT and CDR2 FRNRAP. V gave up 4 bases and J gave up 0 bases; unmatched junction bases: 9. The CDR3 loop is CASGSPSGTGGLNTEAFF. The CDR3 bases are TGTGCTAGTGGTTCTCCTTCCGGGACAGGGGGCCTGAACACTGAAGCTTTCTTT.

The chain combines TRBV4-3 with TRBJ2-5; no clear D gene. CDR1 is LGHNA and CDR2 is YSLEER in the germline V gene. This CDR3 spans 10 amino acids. Trimming shortened V by 7 bases and J by 5 bases, and 5 bases separated the two germline ends. The CDR3 protein is CASNWETQYF. The CDR3 bases are TGCGCCAGCAATTGGGAGACCCAGTACTTC.

This chain uses TRBV9 with TRBJ2-6; 9 bases fit TRBD1. This CDR3 spans 18 amino acids. The germline V gene has CDR1 SGDLS and CDR2 YYNGEE. V lost 0 bases, J lost 0 bases, and 4 bases stayed unmatched. This chain's CDR3 is CASSVASTGGSGANVLTF. The CDR3 DNA sequence: TGTGCCAGCAGCGTAGCCTCGACAGGGGGCTCTGGGGCCAACGTCCTGACTTTC.

The rearrangement links TRBV27 to TRBJ2-7; no firm D call. The V end was cut by 2 bases, the J end by 5 bases, with 19 bases between. CDR1 and CDR2 (germline): MNHEY, SMNVEV (reference sequence). The CDR3 covers 16 residues. CDR3 nucleotide sequence: TGTGCCAGCAGTTTAACCCCGCGGTCTACCGTACACGAGCAGTACTTC. It encodes CASSLTPRSTVHEQYF.

The chain carries TRBV9 and TRBJ2-6, with a possible D match to TRBD1 (5 bases). CDR1 SGDLS and CDR2 YYNGEE come from the germline V gene. Trimming shortened V by 1 base and J by 2 bases, and 7 bases separated the two germline ends. The CDR3 loop spans 15 amino acids. The CDR3 bases are TGTGCCAGCAGCGTAAAAGGGGCTGGGGCCAACGTCCTGACTTTC. It yields the protein CASSVKGAGANVLTF.

The V gene is TRBV6-5, the J gene TRBJ2-5; maybe TRBD2 (5 bases). Germline CDR1 MNHEY, CDR2 SVGAGI. CDR3 length equals 14 residues. Trimming removed 7 bases at V and 2 bases at J, with 14 bases between. The DNA for the CDR3 is TGTGCCAGCAAGGTATACCGGGGACAAGAGACCCAGTACTTC. This gives the protein CASKVYRGQETQYF.